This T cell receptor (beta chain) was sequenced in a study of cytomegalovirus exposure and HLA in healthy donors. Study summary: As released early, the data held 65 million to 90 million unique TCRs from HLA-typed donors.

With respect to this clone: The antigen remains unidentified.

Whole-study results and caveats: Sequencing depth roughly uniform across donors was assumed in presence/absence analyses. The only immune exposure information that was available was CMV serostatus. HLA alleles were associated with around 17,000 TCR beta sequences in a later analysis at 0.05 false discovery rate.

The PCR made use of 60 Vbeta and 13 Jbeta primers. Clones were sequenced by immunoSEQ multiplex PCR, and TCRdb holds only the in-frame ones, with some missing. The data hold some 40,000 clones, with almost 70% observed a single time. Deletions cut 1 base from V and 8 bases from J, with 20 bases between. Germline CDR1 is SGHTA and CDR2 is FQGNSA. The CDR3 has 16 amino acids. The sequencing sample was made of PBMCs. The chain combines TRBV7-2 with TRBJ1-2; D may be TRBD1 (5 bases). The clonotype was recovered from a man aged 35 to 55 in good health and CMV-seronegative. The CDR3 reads CASSLGVGRRGEGYTF. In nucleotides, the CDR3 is TGTGCCAGCAGCTTAGGGGTTGGGAGGAGGGGAGAGGGCTACACCTTC.